The source of this T cell receptor beta chain is a study of blood T cell repertoires in COVID-19. Study information: Specimens from acute and convalescent COVID-19 originated in the United States, Italy and Spain. In each case, the material was cDNA or gDNA derived from T cells, B-cell-depleted T cells, or PBMCs.

Measured with immunoSEQ multiplex PCR; TCRdb has only the in-frame clones, and not every one. The sample yields approximately 230,000 clones, around 89% seen once. This study enrolled people aged 18 to 89 from approximately 25 US geographic areas. Allocation to cohorts depended on clinical history reported by the participants. This TCR was recovered from a woman aged 25 to 39 who had recovered from COVID-19. Input material: PBMCs or T cells enriched from blood (not recorded which).

CDR3 DNA: TGTGCCAGTATTAGTGGAGGGGCCACCCTTTTGTCCGGGGAGCTGTTTTTT. Its translation is CASISGGATLLSGELFF. The V call is TRBV19, the J call TRBJ2-2; D might be TRBD2 (6 bases). The germline V and J ends were trimmed by 7 bases and 6 bases, with 24 bases remaining between them. The CDR3 totals 17 residues. Germline V gene lookup returns CDR1 LNHDA and CDR2 SQIVND (reference sequence).